These 26 T cell receptor beta chains came from one sample sequenced in a study of human T cells and chemical hapten exposure (dated by TCRdb to 2020 to 2023). This sample's time point label indicates: pre-sensitization, week 0. Per the publication, the treatment or condition label means: therapeutic diphenylcyclopropenone sensitization with weekly scalp DPC. The library was obtained by RACE. The reads were generated on a NextSeq 500. Starting from the raw public reads, TCRdb applied fastp trimming at Q25, assembled clones with MiXCR and retained in-frame beta chains. Rows are unified per CDR3 protein, each entry keeping the most common DNA and genes. This sample has some 70,000 distinct CDR3 sequences in its table, and 11% of those were observed once. Of the sample, 4.5% to 6.5% falls within the top ten clones. Material: whole blood, obtained in connection with sensitization to the hapten diphenylcyclopropenone (DPC). The source of these receptors is a woman between 50 and 59 years old with alopecia areata. Some clones in this sample may be carry-over from other donors' samples.

The chain joins TRBV4-1 to TRBJ1-1; D remains unclear. Germline CDR1 MGHRA, CDR2 YSYEKL. V was pared by 0 bases and J by 0 bases, with 8 bases between. This CDR3 is 15 amino acids long. The CDR3 bases are TGCGCCAGCAGCCAAGAGAGCGCGGTGAACACTGAAGCTTTCTTT. This codes for CASSQESAVNTEAFF.

This clonotype came up once. The rearrangement uses TRBV28 and TRBJ2-7; D call uncertain. Trimming left V 3 bases short and J 7 bases short, with 10 bases between. The CDR3 loop spans 12 amino acids. Germline V lookup: CDR1 MDHEN, CDR2 SYDVKM. This CDR3 reads CASSLEIAEQYF. In nucleotides, the CDR3 is TGTGCCAGCAGTTTGGAGATTGCGGAGCAGTACTTC.

This chain links TRBV20-1 with TRBJ2-1, with a weak D call TRBD2 (5 bases). Per the germline V gene, CDR1 is DFQATT and CDR2 is SNEGSKA (reference sequence). The CDR3 sequence is 14 residues long. The V gene lost 6 bases and the J gene lost 5 bases, with 17 bases spanning the gap. The CDR3 loop reads CSADYRARNNEQFF. CDR3 nucleotide sequence: TGCAGTGCAGACTATCGGGCACGGAACAATGAGCAGTTCTTC.

This chain uses TRBV30 with TRBJ1-1, with 7 bases matching TRBD1. The CDR3 runs to 14 residues. Trimming cost V 0 bases and J 5 bases; bases outside gene matches: 6. Germline assignment: CDR1 GTSNPN and CDR2 SVGIG (reference sequence). CDR3 sequence reads: CAWSVLGGRTEAFF. In nucleotides, the CDR3 is TGTGCCTGGAGTGTACTAGGGGGCCGGACTGAAGCTTTCTTT.

The chain employs TRBV20-1 and TRBJ2-1; TRBD2 matches 11 bases. With 8 bases clipped from V and 2 bases from J, the junction kept 8 bases outside the gene matches. The CDR3 covers 15 residues. CDR1 is DFQATT, CDR2 SNEGSKA, per germline (reference sequence). CDR3 bases: TGCAGTCCTACTAGCGGGAGTAACCCCTACAATGAGCAGTTCTTC. This sequence encodes CSPTSGSNPYNEQFF.

This clonotype was observed a handful of times. This chain links TRBV12-3 or TRBV12-4 with TRBJ1-5; 8 bases are shared with TRBD1. CDR3 size: 14 residues. V shed 4 bases and J 8 bases; nucleotides not matched to a gene: 7. The CDR3 is CASSSGQGRKPQHF. CDR3 coding DNA: TGTGCCAGCAGTTCAGGACAGGGAAGGAAGCCCCAGCATTTT.

The table lists this clonotype with many counts. V usage is TRBV29-1 and J usage is TRBJ2-1; D remains ambiguous. The ends were cut back, 2 bases at V and 0 bases at J, with 8 bases in the middle. The CDR3 totals 14 residues. The V gene's germline CDR1 is SQVTM and CDR2 ANQGSEA. The CDR3 loop is CSVEKRVSYNEQFF. CDR3 sequence (DNA): TGCAGCGTTGAAAAAAGGGTCTCCTACAATGAGCAGTTCTTC.

At least ten counts were recorded for this clonotype. The gene calls are TRBV20-1 and TRBJ2-1; 7 bases are shared with TRBD2. Trimming took 6 bases from V and 13 from J; bases not matched to a gene: 6. CDR1 and CDR2 (germline): DFQATT, SNEGSKA (reference sequence). CDR3 length: 10 residues. CDR3 in amino acids: CSAEREAQFF. In DNA form, the CDR3 reads TGCAGTGCGGAACGGGAGGCCCAGTTCTTC.

The chain employs TRBV9 and TRBJ2-5, with TRBD1 identical over 8 bases. CDR3 length: 13 residues. CDR1 and CDR2 (germline): SGDLS, YYNGEE. V shed 2 bases, J shed 5 bases, and the junction held 2 bases outside the gene matches. CDR3 in DNA: TGTGCCAGCAGCGTGGACAGGGAGGAGACCCAGTACTTC. Protein: CASSVDREETQYF.

A few counts support this clonotype. V and J are TRBV6-2 or TRBV6-3 and TRBJ2-1, with D unresolved. The CDR3 extends over 14 amino acids. V dropped 6 bases and J dropped 6 bases, with 15 bases sitting between them. Germline values: CDR1 MNHEY, CDR2 SVGEGT. This CDR3 is CASSTRVASNEQFF. In nucleotides, the CDR3 is TGTGCCAGCAGCACTCGGGTAGCTTCCAATGAGCAGTTCTTC.

The chain combines TRBV5-1 with TRBJ2-3; 11 bases agree with TRBD2. V dropped 5 bases and J dropped 1; count of bases not matched to a gene: 3. This CDR3 spans 15 amino acids. Germline CDR1 and CDR2: SGHRS and YFSETQ. The CDR3 sequence is CASSPSGGRTDTQYF. CDR3 DNA sequence: TGCGCCAGCAGTCCTAGCGGGGGGCGCACAGATACGCAGTATTTT. The whole variable domain, filled in from reference TRBV5-1 and TRBJ2-3, reads KAGVTQTPRYLIKTRGQQVTLSCSPISGHRSVSWYQQTPGQGLQFLFEYFSETQRNKGNFPGRFSGRQFSNSRSEMNVSTLELGDSALYLCASSPSGGRTDTQYFGPGTRLTVL.

This clonotype is a singleton in its sample. The rearrangement uses TRBV5-1 and TRBJ1-2; D gene unclear. V was trimmed by 4 bases and J by 3 bases, leaving 7 bases between them. CDR3 length: 12 amino acids. Germline V gene data show CDR1 as SGHRS and CDR2 as YFSETQ. CDR3 nucleotides: TGCGCCAGCAGCAACACCTACTATGGCTACACCTTC. Translated, it gives CASSNTYYGYTF.

This clonotype was seen more than once but under ten times. V and J are TRBV27 and TRBJ2-1; either TRBD1 or TRBD2 may supply D (5 bases each). The CDR3 totals 15 residues. V was shortened by 6 bases and J by 5 bases, with 17 bases between the two germline ends. Germline V gene data show CDR1 as MNHEY and CDR2 as SMNVEV (reference sequence). The CDR3 nucleotides read TGTGCCAGCAGCTTACGATTTGGGGGTCACAATGAGCAGTTCTTC. This translates into CASSLRFGGHNEQFF.

This clonotype was observed at least ten times. V and J are TRBV13 and TRBJ2-3, with 11 bases fitting TRBD2. Germline CDR1 is PRHDT and CDR2 is FYEKMQ (reference sequence). Unmatched junction bases numbered 9, after V lost 4 bases and J lost 3 bases. The CDR3 loop spans 17 amino acids. Written as DNA, the CDR3 is TGTGCCAGCAGCTCGAGGACTAGCGGGTTTGGGACAGATACGCAGTATTTT. Protein sequence: CASSSRTSGFGTDTQYF.

This clonotype occurred many times. In DNA, the CDR3 is TGTGCCAGCAGACCAAGGACAGGGAGCTCCTACAATGAGCAGTTCTTC. Protein product: CASRPRTGSSYNEQFF. This sequence joins TRBV7-9 and TRBJ2-1, with 8 bases identical to TRBD1. With V trimmed by 6 bases and J by 0 bases, 7 bases remained unmatched. Germline CDR1 is SEHNR and CDR2 is FQNEAQ (reference sequence). The CDR3 is 16 residues long.

The genes are TRBV7-2 and TRBJ1-5, with a tentative D call TRBD1 (5 bases). CDR3 length: 13 residues. Germline V lookup: CDR1 SGHTA, CDR2 FQGNSA. V was trimmed by 5 bases and J by 6 bases, leaving 11 bases between them. The CDR3 reads CASSLSRGQPQHF. The CDR3 DNA reads as TGTGCCAGCAGCCTTTCTAGGGGTCAGCCCCAGCATTTT.

The chain links TRBV20-1 to TRBJ1-5; TRBD1 aligns across 9 bases. The junction had 10 bases not matched to a gene; V was cut back by 4 bases and J by 3 bases. Germline V CDR1 and CDR2: DFQATT, SNEGSKA (reference sequence). The CDR3 consists of 16 residues. The chain's CDR3 is CSATRYRGQFNQPQHF. As DNA, the CDR3 is TGCAGTGCTACCCGATACAGGGGGCAGTTCAATCAGCCCCAGCATTTT.

This clonotype has ten or more counts. This chain uses TRBV6-5 with TRBJ1-4; tentative D call: TRBD1 (5 bases). Germline V CDR1 and CDR2: MNHEY, SVGAGI. Trimming took off 6 bases at V and 3 bases at J, with 17 bases between the two ends. CDR3 length equals 16 residues. CDR3 nucleotide sequence: TGTGCCAGCAGAACCGGGGGGAGCGTATCTAATGAAAAACTGTTTTTT. Translation: CASRTGGSVSNEKLFF.

This clonotype was detected ten times or more. The chain carries TRBV29-1 and TRBJ2-7; D is unclear. This CDR3 has 14 residues. Germline CDR1 SQVTM, CDR2 ANQGSEA. V lost 7 bases to trimming and J lost 0 bases, with 16 bases between them. The DNA for the CDR3 is TGCAGCGCAAAATCAACAAGGAGCTCCTACGAGCAGTACTTC. Residues: CSAKSTRSSYEQYF.

The chain joins TRBV10-1 to TRBJ2-7, with D possibly TRBD1 on 5 matching bases. Germline values: CDR1 WNHNN, CDR2 SYGVQD (reference sequence). This CDR3 contains 12 residues. With 6 bases removed from V and 8 bases from J, the gap between germline ends came to 14 bases. The CDR3 here is CASSDWLGQQYF. The CDR3 nucleotides read TGCGCCAGCAGCGACTGGCTGGGGCAGCAGTACTTC.

This clonotype was seen only a few times. The V call is TRBV14, the J call TRBJ2-1; the D is unclear. This CDR3 has 13 residues. Germline CDR1 and CDR2: SGHDN and FVKESK. V was cut by 5 bases and J by 12 bases, with 17 bases left in between. CDR3 sequence reads: CASSTYVSFGQFF. The CDR3 DNA follows: TGTGCCAGCAGCACATACGTCTCATTTGGGCAGTTCTTC.

The chain couples TRBV28 to TRBJ1-1; no firm D call. The CDR3 covers 13 residues. V dropped 7 bases and J dropped 3 bases, with 12 bases sitting between them. CDR1 and CDR2 from the germline V gene are MDHEN and SYDVKM. The CDR3 region is CASTSETHTEAFF. For the CDR3, the DNA is TGTGCCAGCACCTCCGAAACGCACACTGAAGCTTTCTTT. Variable domain in full (rest from reference TRBV28 and TRBJ1-1): DVKVTQSSRYLVKRTGEKVFLECVQDMDHENMFWYRQDPGLGLRLIYFSYDVKMKEKGDIPEGYSVSREKKERFSLILESASTNQTSMYLCASTSETHTEAFFGQGTRLTVV.

This clonotype was recorded at least ten times. This chain uses TRBV11-2 with TRBJ2-7; D possibly corresponds to TRBD1 (5 bases). Germline V lookup: CDR1 SGHAT, CDR2 FQNNGV. CDR3 length: 13 amino acids. Trimming removed 4 bases from V and 4 bases from J, with 11 bases in between. The CDR3 loop reads CASSSGHGYEQYF. CDR3 DNA sequence: TGTGCCAGCAGCTCCGGACACGGATACGAGCAGTACTTC. Variable domain in full (rest from reference TRBV11-2 and TRBJ2-7): EAGVAQSPRYKIIEKRQSVAFWCNPISGHATLYWYQQILGQGPKLLIQFQNNGVVDDSQLPKDRFSAERLKGVDSTLKIQPAKLEDSAVYLCASSSGHGYEQYFGPGTRLTVT.

The chain recombines TRBV7-2 with TRBJ2-2, with TRBD2 matching 7 bases. Trimming took 2 bases from V and 7 from J; bases not matched to a gene: 10. The CDR3 loop spans 16 amino acids. Germline V gene data show CDR1 as SGHTA and CDR2 as FQGNSA. The CDR3 region is CASSLIRLAAGGELFF. DNA for the CDR3: TGTGCCAGCAGCTTAATTCGGCTAGCGGCCGGCGGGGAGCTGTTTTTT.

This rearrangement joins TRBV12-3 or TRBV12-4 to TRBJ1-1; D is unresolved. Trimming shortened V by 6 bases and J by 0 bases, and 14 bases separated the two germline ends. The CDR3 extends over 15 amino acids. DNA of the CDR3: TGTGCCAGCAGCCCAAGTATAAGCATGAACACTGAAGCTTTCTTT. It specifies CASSPSISMNTEAFF.

V and J are TRBV3-1 and TRBJ1-3, with D unclear. This CDR3 has 16 amino acids. The germline gives CDR1 LGHDT, CDR2 YNNKEL (reference sequence). V was shortened by 0 bases and J by 0 bases, with 9 bases between the two germline ends. CDR3 sequence (DNA): TGTGCCAGCAGCCAAGATAGGCTCACCTCTGGAAACACCATATATTTT. Residues: CASSQDRLTSGNTIYF.